The 29 T cell receptor beta chains reported below all come from one sample, sequenced in a study of CD8 T cells in Susac syndrome. With random hexamers, reverse transcription was performed on about 0.5 to 1 ug of RNA. From the immunoSEQ multiplex PCR reads, TCRdb called clonotypes with MiXCR, one entry per CDR3 protein. The data show about 180,000 distinct CDR3 sequences, 94% seen once. Source material: CD4+ T cells from PBMCs. The receptors originated from a human donor with Susac syndrome.

The V call is TRBV29-1, the J call TRBJ2-4; D is unresolved. The V end lost 2 bases, the J end lost 8 bases, and 7 bases lay between the germline ends. This CDR3 is 11 amino acids long. Germline V gene lookup returns CDR1 SQVTM and CDR2 ANQGSEA. The CDR3 DNA follows: TGCAGCGTTGAATATAGCCACATTCAGTACTTC. Protein: CSVEYSHIQYF.

The chain links TRBV18 to TRBJ1-1; a weak D match, TRBD1 (6 bases). The germline V and J ends were trimmed by 6 bases and 2 bases, with 13 bases remaining between them. CDR1 is KGHSH, CDR2 LQKENI, per germline. CDR3 length: 14 residues. CDR3 sequence reads: CASSGTLHNTEAFF. In DNA, the CDR3 is TGTGCCAGCTCCGGGACACTTCATAACACTGAAGCTTTCTTT. Drawing the rest from reference TRBV18 and TRBJ1-1, the complete variable domain is NAGVMQNPRHLVRRRGQEARLRCSPMKGHSHVYWYRQLPEEGLKFMVYLQKENIIDESGMPKERFSAEFPKEGPSILRIQQVVRGDSAAYFCASSGTLHNTEAFFGQGTRLTVV.

This clonotype has just one count. The chain combines TRBV3-1 with TRBJ1-2, with D uncertain. V dropped 0 bases and J dropped 2 bases, with 10 bases sitting between them. The CDR3 covers 15 residues. CDR1 is LGHDT and CDR2 is YNNKEL in the germline V gene (reference sequence). The CDR3 spells CASSQEGSGNYGYTF. DNA for the CDR3: TGTGCCAGCAGCCAAGAGGGGTCCGGAAACTATGGCTACACCTTC. The full variable domain, rest sourced from reference TRBV3-1 and TRBJ1-2, is DTAVSQTPKYLVTQMGNDKSIKCEQNLGHDTMYWYKQDSKKFLKIMFSYNNKELIINETVPNRFSPKSPDKAHLNLHINSLELGDSAVYFCASSQEGSGNYGYTFGSGTRLTVV.

The chain recombines TRBV25-1 with TRBJ2-3; 7 bases fit TRBD2. V gave up 3 bases and J gave up 0 bases; unmatched junction bases: 3. The CDR3 covers 15 residues. Germline values: CDR1 MGHDK, CDR2 SYGVNS. The CDR3 sequence: CASSETSRSTDTQYF. CDR3 sequence (DNA): TGTGCCAGCAGTGAGACTAGCAGAAGCACAGATACGCAGTATTTT.

This sequence joins TRBV5-6 and TRBJ2-3, with 14 bases identical to TRBD2. Germline V CDR1 and CDR2: SGHDT, YYEEEE. The CDR3 has 17 residues. The ends lost 3 bases at V and 1 base at J; junction bases unmatched: 4. The CDR3 sequence: CASSYRTSGGRTDTQYF. The DNA for the CDR3 is TGTGCCAGCAGCTATAGGACTAGCGGGGGGCGCACAGATACGCAGTATTTT.

This chain uses TRBV3-1 with TRBJ2-1; D not certain. With 1 base removed from V and 10 bases from J, the gap between germline ends came to 8 bases. Germline V lookup: CDR1 LGHDT, CDR2 YNNKEL (reference sequence). This CDR3 is 12 amino acids long. The CDR3 nucleotides read TGTGCCAGCAGCCAAGTCGAACGGGAGCAGTTCTTC. Protein sequence: CASSQVEREQFF.

The genes are TRBV5-1 and TRBJ2-2, with D uncertain. This CDR3 comprises 14 residues. V was clipped by 0 bases and J by 5 bases, with 8 bases between them. CDR1 and CDR2 (germline): SGHRS, YFSETQ. The CDR3 region is CASSLDSWTGELFF. In nucleotides, the CDR3 is TGCGCCAGCAGCTTGGACAGCTGGACCGGGGAGCTGTTTTTT.

The chain carries TRBV20-1 and TRBJ2-1; 9 bases match TRBD2. CDR1 DFQATT and CDR2 SNEGSKA come from the germline V gene (reference sequence). This CDR3 contains 15 residues. J lost 5 bases, V lost 5 bases, and 10 bases had no gene match. The CDR3 DNA sequence: TGCAGTGCTGCGTCCCGGCTAGCGGGGAACAATGAGCAGTTCTTC. Its translation is CSAASRLAGNNEQFF.

The chain joins TRBV7-9 to TRBJ1-2; 9 bases agree with TRBD1. This CDR3 is built from 15 residues. Trimming at V came to 5 bases and at J to 0 bases, leaving 4 bases not matched to a gene. Looked up from germline, CDR1 is SEHNR and CDR2 is FQNEAQ (reference sequence). CDR3 sequence (DNA): TGTGCCAGCAGCGCCGGGACAGGGACTAACTATGGCTACACCTTC. This sequence encodes CASSAGTGTNYGYTF.

As DNA, the CDR3 is TGCAGCGTTGAAGGTGTTGGAGGGGCCTACAATGAGCAGTTCTTC. Translated: CSVEGVGGAYNEQFF. This rearrangement joins TRBV29-1 to TRBJ2-1, with a weak D call TRBD2 (6 bases). The germline V gene encodes CDR1 SQVTM and CDR2 ANQGSEA. V dropped 1 base and J dropped 2 bases, with 12 bases sitting between them. The CDR3 loop spans 15 amino acids.

V usage is TRBV5-1 and J usage is TRBJ1-1; no clear D gene. Germline loops: CDR1 SGHRS, CDR2 YFSETQ. The CDR3 is 14 residues long. Trimming left V 3 bases short and J 0 bases short, with 9 bases between. The CDR3 bases are TGCGCCAGCAGCTCTGAAGGGCTGAACACTGAAGCTTTCTTT. Translating it yields CASSSEGLNTEAFF.

This clonotype was picked up one time. The chain couples TRBV7-9 to TRBJ1-1; TRBD1 aligns across 7 bases. CDR3 size: 14 residues. Losses at the gene ends were 5 bases for V and 4 bases for J; bases not matched to a gene: 7. Germline assignment: CDR1 SEHNR and CDR2 FQNEAQ (reference sequence). The DNA for the CDR3 is TGTGCCAGCAGCCCGACAGGGCAGAGCACTGAAGCTTTCTTT. Translation: CASSPTGQSTEAFF.

The chain carries TRBV4-1 and TRBJ2-7, with TRBD1 matching 8 bases. V lost 3 bases to trimming and J lost 2 bases; unmatched junction nucleotides: 6. Germline CDR1 MGHRA, CDR2 YSYEKL. The length of the CDR3 is 15 residues. DNA for the CDR3: TGCGCCAGCAGCCATCCGGGACAGGCCACCTACGAGCAGTACTTC. Its protein product is CASSHPGQATYEQYF.

J is TRBJ2-2 and V is TRBV7-2; TRBD1 is a possible D gene (6 bases). Trimming took off 5 bases at V and 4 bases at J, with 14 bases between the two ends. Germline V lookup: CDR1 SGHTA, CDR2 FQGNSA. The CDR3 contains 15 residues. This CDR3 reads CASSRRDTTTGELFF. In DNA, the CDR3 is TGTGCCAGCAGCCGTCGGGACACCACCACCGGGGAGCTGTTTTTT.

This chain connects TRBV5-6 to TRBJ1-4; no reliable D call. V gave up 2 bases and J gave up 5 bases, with 10 bases separating them. The CDR3 is 14 amino acids. Germline loops: CDR1 SGHDT, CDR2 YYEEEE. The CDR3 protein is CASSFGQSNEKLFF. In nucleotides, the CDR3 is TGTGCCAGCAGCTTCGGTCAGTCGAATGAAAAACTGTTTTTT.

The gene calls are TRBV30 and TRBJ1-3; possibly TRBD1 for D (6 bases). V was cut by 1 base and J by 4 bases, with 14 bases left in between. The CDR3 length is 15 residues. Germline-derived CDR1 and CDR2 are GTSNPN and SVGIG (reference sequence). DNA for the CDR3: TGTGCCTGGAGTGGGGGGGCTTTACGGGGAAACACCATATATTTT. It translates to CAWSGGALRGNTIYF.

This rearrangement joins TRBV29-1 to TRBJ2-3, with TRBD1 matching 8 bases. The V and J ends lost 1 base and 5 bases, in that order; junction bases with no gene match: 8. The CDR3 spans 15 residues. From germline, CDR1 is SQVTM and CDR2 ANQGSEA. The CDR3 DNA reads as TGCAGCGTTGAAGCTTCCAGGGGGCGGGGAGATACGCAGTATTTT. It translates to CSVEASRGRGDTQYF.

The chain recombines TRBV29-1 with TRBJ1-1; no clear D gene. Trimming took 8 bases from V and 4 from J, leaving 11 bases between them. The CDR3 is made up of 11 amino acids. Per the germline V gene, CDR1 is SQVTM and CDR2 is ANQGSEA. The CDR3 loop reads CSSCWSTEAFF. CDR3 nucleotide sequence: TGCAGCTCTTGCTGGTCCACTGAAGCTTTCTTT.

The genes are TRBV29-1 and TRBJ2-3; no reliable D call. The germline CDR1 and CDR2 sequences are SQVTM and ANQGSEA. CDR3 length equals 11 residues. Trimming removed 4 bases from V and 1 base from J, with 3 bases in between. The CDR3 DNA reads as TGCAGCGTTGTAGGCACAGATACGCAGTATTTT. Its translation is CSVVGTDTQYF.

The chain recombines TRBV9 with TRBJ1-1; TRBD1 aligns across 9 bases. Germline V CDR1 and CDR2: SGDLS, YYNGEE. This CDR3 contains 15 residues. The J segment lost 2 bases and the V segment lost 7 bases, leaving 9 bases of the junction unmatched. CDR3 in amino acids: CASGTQGAQNTEAFF. For the CDR3, the DNA is TGTGCCAGCGGTACACAGGGGGCACAAAACACTGAAGCTTTCTTT.

This chain connects TRBV2 to TRBJ2-1, with TRBD2 matching over 12 bases. This CDR3 has 15 amino acids. J was trimmed by 10 bases and V by 6 bases; bases with no gene match: 10. CDR1 is SNHLY, CDR2 FYNNEI, per germline. CDR3 protein: CASSHGLAGPLEQFF. DNA of the CDR3: TGTGCCAGCAGCCATGGACTAGCGGGGCCCTTAGAGCAGTTCTTC.

The V gene is TRBV29-1, the J gene TRBJ2-6; D not resolved. CDR1 SQVTM and CDR2 ANQGSEA come from the germline V gene. V lost 6 bases and J 0 bases, leaving 15 bases between the germline ends. The CDR3 sequence is 16 residues long. In DNA, the CDR3 is TGCAGCGTGCAGACGGATTTGGGCTCTGGGGCCAACGTCCTGACTTTC. It yields the protein CSVQTDLGSGANVLTF.

This chain uses TRBV12-3 or TRBV12-4 with TRBJ2-6; possibly TRBD1 or TRBD2 for D (7 bases each). With 6 bases removed from V and 4 bases from J, the gap between germline ends came to 19 bases. CDR3 length: 17 amino acids. CDR3 DNA sequence: TGTGCCAGCAGCCCCAGGGGGAGGGAGCCCGGGGCCAACGTCCTGACTTTC. Amino acids: CASSPRGREPGANVLTF.

This clonotype was counted a single time. The chain joins TRBV7-2 to TRBJ2-3; D call uncertain. Trimming took off 5 bases at V and 6 bases at J, with 9 bases between the two ends. The germline gives CDR1 SGHTA, CDR2 FQGNSA. The CDR3 covers 12 residues. The CDR3 sequence: CASSRGQDTQYF. CDR3 DNA sequence: TGTGCCAGCAGCCGCGGTCAGGATACGCAGTATTTT. The variable domain in full, with the rest retrieved from reference TRBV7-2 and TRBJ2-3, is GAGVSQSPSNKVTEKGKDVELRCDPISGHTALYWYRQSLGQGLEFLIYFQGNSAPDKSGLPSDRFSAERTGGSVSTLTIQRTQQEDSAVYLCASSRGQDTQYFGPGTRLTVL.

The rearrangement uses TRBV7-2 and TRBJ2-7, with D hard to call. This CDR3 is built from 12 residues. Per germline, CDR1 SGHTA and CDR2 FQGNSA. V lost 4 bases and J 6 bases, leaving 10 bases between the germline ends. The CDR3 region has the DNA TGTGCCAGCAGCTCGCCTTTTGGCGAGCAGTACTTC. The encoded protein is CASSSPFGEQYF.

The chain recombines TRBV2 with TRBJ2-1; no clear D. The CDR3 covers 13 residues. V was shortened by 3 bases and J by 0 bases, with 3 bases between the two germline ends. Germline CDR1 and CDR2: SNHLY and FYNNEI. Here the CDR3 reads CASSDVSYNEQFF. The DNA for the CDR3 is TGTGCCAGCAGTGATGTCTCCTACAATGAGCAGTTCTTC.

This clonotype was recorded only once. The CDR3 DNA is TGCAGCGTGAGAGCGGGGCGGGAGACCCAGTACTTC. This gives the protein CSVRAGRETQYF. V is TRBV29-1 and J is TRBJ2-5; 7 nucleotides match TRBD2. CDR3 size: 12 residues. V trimming: 6 bases; J trimming: 5 bases; junction bases outside the gene matches: 6. Germline loops: CDR1 SQVTM, CDR2 ANQGSEA.

J is TRBJ2-3 and V is TRBV4-1, with 7 nucleotides matching TRBD2. V dropped 3 bases and J dropped 0; count of bases not matched to a gene: 6. This CDR3 region has 16 residues. Germline-derived CDR1 and CDR2 are MGHRA and YSYEKL. The CDR3 reads CASSQRLAASTDTQYF. The CDR3 DNA follows: TGCGCCAGCAGCCAGAGACTAGCTGCTAGCACAGATACGCAGTATTTT.

The chain has TRBV2 and TRBJ1-5; the match to TRBD1 covers 7 bases. J gave up 6 bases and V 4 bases, and 9 bases lay outside the gene matches. The CDR3 sequence is 15 residues long. In germline, CDR1 is SNHLY, CDR2 FYNNEI. CDR3 DNA sequence: TGTGCCAGCAGTGTGGGCCAGGGGGGGGTTCAGCCCCAGCATTTT. Its translation: CASSVGQGGVQPQHF.